The clone carrying this TCR beta chain came up a few times. Antigen: not known. CDR1 LGHNA and CDR2 YSLEER come from the germline V gene. The CDR3 spans 16 residues. The V gene lost 3 bases and the J gene lost 4 bases, with 18 bases spanning the gap. This specimen belongs to a study of T-cell memory formation after mild COVID-19. Constant-segment primers and 5'RACE yielded cDNA libraries for TCR alpha and TCR beta, each carrying sample barcodes and UMIs. TCRdb called the 5' RACE reads again in MiXCR, with one record for every CDR3 protein. The sample lists about 400,000 distinct CDR3 sequences, over 13% seen once, with around a fifth in the top ten. Study conclusions and caveats: Later expanders leaned CD4+, whereas clones that contracted between day 15 and 85 were balanced CD4/CD8. Memory sampled before infection contained some responding clones, suggesting cross-reactive memory joined.

Sequences were obtained from PBMCs or a T cell subset sorted from them (not recorded which). The receptor comes from a young man who had mild COVID-19 (a few samples of this study predate the infection). Cell type and time point are not known. The chain combines TRBV4-3 with TRBJ1-1, with a tentative D call TRBD1 (5 bases). The CDR3 DNA is TGCGCCAGCAGCCAGAGTCAGGGCTGGCTGGCCACTGAAGCTTTCTTT. Its protein is CASSQSQGWLATEAFF.